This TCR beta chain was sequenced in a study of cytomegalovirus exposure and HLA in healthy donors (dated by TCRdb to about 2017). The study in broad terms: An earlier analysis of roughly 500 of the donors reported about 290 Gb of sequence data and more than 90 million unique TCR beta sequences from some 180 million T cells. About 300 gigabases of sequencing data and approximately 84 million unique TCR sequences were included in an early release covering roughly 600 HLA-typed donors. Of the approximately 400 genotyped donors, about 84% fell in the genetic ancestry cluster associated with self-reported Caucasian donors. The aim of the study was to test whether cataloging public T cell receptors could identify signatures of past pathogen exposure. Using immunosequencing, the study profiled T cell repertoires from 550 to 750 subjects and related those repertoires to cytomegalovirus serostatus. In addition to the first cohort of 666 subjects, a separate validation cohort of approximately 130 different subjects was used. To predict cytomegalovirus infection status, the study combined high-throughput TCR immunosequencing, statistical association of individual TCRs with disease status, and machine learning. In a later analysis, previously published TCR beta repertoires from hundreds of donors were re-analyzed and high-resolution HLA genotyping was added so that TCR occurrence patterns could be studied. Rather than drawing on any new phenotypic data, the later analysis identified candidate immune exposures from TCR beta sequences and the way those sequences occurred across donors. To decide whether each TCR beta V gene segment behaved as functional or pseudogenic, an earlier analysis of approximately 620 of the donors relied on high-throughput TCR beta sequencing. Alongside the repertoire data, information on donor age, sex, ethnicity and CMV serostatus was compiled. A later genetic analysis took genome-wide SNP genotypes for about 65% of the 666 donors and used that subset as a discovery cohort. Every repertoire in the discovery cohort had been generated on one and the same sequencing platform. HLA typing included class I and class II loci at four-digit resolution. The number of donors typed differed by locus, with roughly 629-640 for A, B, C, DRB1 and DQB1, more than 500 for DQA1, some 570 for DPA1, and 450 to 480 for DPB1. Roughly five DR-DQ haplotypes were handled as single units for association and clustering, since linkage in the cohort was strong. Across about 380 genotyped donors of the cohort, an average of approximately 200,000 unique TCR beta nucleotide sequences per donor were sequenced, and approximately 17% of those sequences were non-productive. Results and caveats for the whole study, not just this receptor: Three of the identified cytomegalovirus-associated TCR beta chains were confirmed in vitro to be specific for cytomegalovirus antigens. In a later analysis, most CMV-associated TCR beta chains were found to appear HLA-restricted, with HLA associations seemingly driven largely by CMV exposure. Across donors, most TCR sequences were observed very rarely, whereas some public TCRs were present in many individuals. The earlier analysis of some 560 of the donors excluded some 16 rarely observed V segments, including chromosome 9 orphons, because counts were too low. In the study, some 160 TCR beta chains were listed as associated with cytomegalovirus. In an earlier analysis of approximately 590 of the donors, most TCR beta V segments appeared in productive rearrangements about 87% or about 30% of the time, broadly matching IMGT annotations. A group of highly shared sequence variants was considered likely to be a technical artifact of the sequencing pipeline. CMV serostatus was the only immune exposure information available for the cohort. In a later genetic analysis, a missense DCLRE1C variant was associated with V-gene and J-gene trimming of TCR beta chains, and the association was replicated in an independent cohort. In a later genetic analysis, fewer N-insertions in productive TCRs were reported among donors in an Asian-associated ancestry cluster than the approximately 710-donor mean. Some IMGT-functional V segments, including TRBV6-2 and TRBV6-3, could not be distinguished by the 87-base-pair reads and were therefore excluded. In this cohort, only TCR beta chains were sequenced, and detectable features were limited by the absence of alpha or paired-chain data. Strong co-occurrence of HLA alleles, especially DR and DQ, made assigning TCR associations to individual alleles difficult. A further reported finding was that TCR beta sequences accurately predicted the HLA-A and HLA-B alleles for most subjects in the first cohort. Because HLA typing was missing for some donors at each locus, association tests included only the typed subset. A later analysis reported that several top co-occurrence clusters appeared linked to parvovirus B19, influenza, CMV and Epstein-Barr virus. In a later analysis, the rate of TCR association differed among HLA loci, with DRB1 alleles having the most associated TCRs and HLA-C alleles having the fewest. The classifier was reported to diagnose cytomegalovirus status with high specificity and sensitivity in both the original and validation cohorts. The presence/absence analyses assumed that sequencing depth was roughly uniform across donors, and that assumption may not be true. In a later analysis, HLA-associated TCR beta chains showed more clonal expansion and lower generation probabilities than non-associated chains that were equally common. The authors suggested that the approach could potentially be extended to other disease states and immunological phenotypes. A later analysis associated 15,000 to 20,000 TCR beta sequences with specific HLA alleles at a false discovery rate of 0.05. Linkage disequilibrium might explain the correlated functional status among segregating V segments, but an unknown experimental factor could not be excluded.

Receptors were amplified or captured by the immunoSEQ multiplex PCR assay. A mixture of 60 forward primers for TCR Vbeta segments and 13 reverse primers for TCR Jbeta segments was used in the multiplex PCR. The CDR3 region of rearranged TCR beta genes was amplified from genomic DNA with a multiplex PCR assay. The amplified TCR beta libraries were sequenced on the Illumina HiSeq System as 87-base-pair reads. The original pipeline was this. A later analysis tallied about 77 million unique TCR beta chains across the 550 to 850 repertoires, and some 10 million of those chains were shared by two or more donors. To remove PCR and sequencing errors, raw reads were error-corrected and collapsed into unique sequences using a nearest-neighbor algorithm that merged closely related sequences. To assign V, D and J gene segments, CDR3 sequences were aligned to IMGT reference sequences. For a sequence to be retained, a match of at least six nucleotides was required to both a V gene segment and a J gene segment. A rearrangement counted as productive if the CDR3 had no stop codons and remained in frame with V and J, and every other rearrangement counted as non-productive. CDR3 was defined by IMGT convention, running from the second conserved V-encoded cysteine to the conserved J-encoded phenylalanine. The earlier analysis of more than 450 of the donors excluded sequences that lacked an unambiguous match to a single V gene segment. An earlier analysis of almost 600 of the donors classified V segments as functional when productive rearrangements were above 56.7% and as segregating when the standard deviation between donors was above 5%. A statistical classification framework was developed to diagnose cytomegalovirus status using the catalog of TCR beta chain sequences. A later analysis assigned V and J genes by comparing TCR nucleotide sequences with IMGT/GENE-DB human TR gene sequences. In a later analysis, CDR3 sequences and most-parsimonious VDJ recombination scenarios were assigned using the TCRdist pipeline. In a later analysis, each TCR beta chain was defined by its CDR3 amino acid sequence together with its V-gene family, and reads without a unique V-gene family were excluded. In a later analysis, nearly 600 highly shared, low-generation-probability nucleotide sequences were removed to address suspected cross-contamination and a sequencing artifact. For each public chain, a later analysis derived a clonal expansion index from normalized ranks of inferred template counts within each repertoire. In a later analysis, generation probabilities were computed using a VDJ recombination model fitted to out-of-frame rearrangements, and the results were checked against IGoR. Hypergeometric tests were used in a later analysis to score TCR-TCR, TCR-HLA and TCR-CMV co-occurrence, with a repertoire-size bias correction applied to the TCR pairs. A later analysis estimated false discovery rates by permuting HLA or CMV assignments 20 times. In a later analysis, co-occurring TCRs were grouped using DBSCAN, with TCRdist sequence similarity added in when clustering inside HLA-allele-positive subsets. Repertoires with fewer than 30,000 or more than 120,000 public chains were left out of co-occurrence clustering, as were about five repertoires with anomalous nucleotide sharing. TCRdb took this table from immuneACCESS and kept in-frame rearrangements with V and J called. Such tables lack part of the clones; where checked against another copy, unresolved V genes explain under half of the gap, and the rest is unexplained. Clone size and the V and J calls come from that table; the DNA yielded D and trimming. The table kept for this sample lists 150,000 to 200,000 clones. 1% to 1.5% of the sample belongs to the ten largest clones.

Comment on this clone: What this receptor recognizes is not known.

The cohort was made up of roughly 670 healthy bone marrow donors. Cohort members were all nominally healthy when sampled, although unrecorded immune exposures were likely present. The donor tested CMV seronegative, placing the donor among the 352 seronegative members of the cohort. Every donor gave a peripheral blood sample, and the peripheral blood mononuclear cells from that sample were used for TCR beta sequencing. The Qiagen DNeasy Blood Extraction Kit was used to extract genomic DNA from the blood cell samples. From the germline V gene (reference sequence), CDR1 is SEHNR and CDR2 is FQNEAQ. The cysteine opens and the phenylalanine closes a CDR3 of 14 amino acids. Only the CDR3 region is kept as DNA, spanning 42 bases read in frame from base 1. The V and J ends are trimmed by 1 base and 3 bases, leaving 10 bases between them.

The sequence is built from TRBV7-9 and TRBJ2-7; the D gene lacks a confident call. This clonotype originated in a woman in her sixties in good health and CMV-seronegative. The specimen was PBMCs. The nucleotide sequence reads TGTGCCAGCAGCTTAGGCAGGTCTTTCTACGAGCAGTACTTC. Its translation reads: CASSLGRSFYEQYF. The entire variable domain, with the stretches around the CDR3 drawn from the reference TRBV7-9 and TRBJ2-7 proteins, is DTGVSQNPRHKITKRGQNVTFRCDPISEHNRLYWYRQTLGQGPEFLTYFQNEAQLEKSRLLSDRFSAERPKGSFSTLEIQRTEQGDSAMYLCASSLGRSFYEQYFGPGTRLTVT.